A selection of T cell receptor beta chains follows, all from one sample in a study of blood T cells in healthy people across ages. From the 5' RACE reads, TCRdb called clonotypes with MiXCR, one entry per CDR3 protein. Among 1.5 million to 2 million distinct CDR3 sequences listed, 39% were seen once. Sequencing used blood. The receptor source for this set is a human donor in good health. CDR3s include the opening cysteine and the closing phenylalanine or tryptophan. The order of the fields is D gene, V gene, clone size, J gene, CDR3 protein, CDR3 DNA. A D gene is named only where the DNA matches it firmly. Part of the rows lack a size; the others show once, few, many or a class for expanded clones.

d_gene: .; v_gene: TRBV15; abundance: .; j_gene: TRBJ2-5; CDR3aa: CATSRDVGEAQYF; CDR3nt: TGTGCCACCAGCAGAGATGTGGGAGAGGCCCAGTACTTC
d_gene: .; v_gene: TRBV7-2; abundance: .; j_gene: TRBJ1-2; CDR3aa: CASIVTGTSFGYTF; CDR3nt: TGTGCCAGCATAGTGACCGGGACATCATTCGGCTACACCTTC
d_gene: TRBD2; v_gene: TRBV24-1; abundance: .; j_gene: TRBJ2-1; CDR3aa: CATQRGVWNNEQFF; CDR3nt: TGTGCCACTCAGCGGGGGGTCTGGAACAATGAGCAGTTCTTC
d_gene: TRBD2; v_gene: TRBV4-2; abundance: .; j_gene: TRBJ2-1; CDR3aa: CASSQDGPSGGPNEQFF; CDR3nt: TGTGCCAGCAGCCAAGATGGGCCTAGCGGGGGCCCCAATGAGCAGTTCTTC
d_gene: .; v_gene: TRBV12-3/TRBV12-4; abundance: .; j_gene: TRBJ2-5; CDR3aa: CASSLRVVDQETQYF; CDR3nt: TGTGCCAGCAGTTTGAGGGTGGTGGACCAAGAGACCCAGTACTTC
d_gene: .; v_gene: TRBV7-6; abundance: few; j_gene: TRBJ1-4; CDR3aa: CASSFAAATNEKLFF; CDR3nt: TGTGCCAGCAGCTTTGCGGCTGCAACTAATGAAAAACTGTTTTTT
d_gene: .; v_gene: TRBV12-3/TRBV12-4; abundance: few; j_gene: TRBJ2-3; CDR3aa: CASRTGAGGTQYF; CDR3nt: TGTGCCAGCAGAACAGGGGCGGGGGGTACGCAGTATTTT
d_gene: .; v_gene: TRBV5-1; abundance: many; j_gene: TRBJ1-1; CDR3aa: CASSSAGLVKGIEAFF; CDR3nt: TGCGCCAGCAGCTCAGCGGGACTGGTTAAAGGGATTGAAGCTTTCTTT
d_gene: TRBD1; v_gene: TRBV6-5; abundance: .; j_gene: TRBJ2-7; CDR3aa: CASSYGQGVDEQYF; CDR3nt: TGTGCCAGCAGTTATGGACAGGGGGTGGACGAGCAGTACTTC
d_gene: TRBD1; v_gene: TRBV14; abundance: .; j_gene: TRBJ1-2; CDR3aa: CASSQHRDSPRTYGYTF; CDR3nt: TGTGCCAGCAGCCAACATAGGGACAGCCCTAGGACTTATGGCTACACCTTC
d_gene: .; v_gene: TRBV7-9; abundance: .; j_gene: TRBJ1-6; CDR3aa: CASSESGSVNSPLHF; CDR3nt: TGTGCCAGCAGCGAATCCGGGTCAGTTAATTCACCCCTCCACTTT
d_gene: .; v_gene: TRBV6-2/TRBV6-3; abundance: few; j_gene: TRBJ2-3; CDR3aa: CASSSLTRSLDTQYF; CDR3nt: TGTGCCAGCAGTTCCCTGACTAGGAGTTTGGATACGCAGTATTTT
d_gene: .; v_gene: TRBV5-1; abundance: .; j_gene: TRBJ2-5; CDR3aa: CASSLAGAVQETQYF; CDR3nt: TGCGCCAGCAGCTTGGCAGGGGCGGTACAAGAGACCCAGTACTTC
d_gene: .; v_gene: TRBV4-2; abundance: .; j_gene: TRBJ2-7; CDR3aa: CASSQDMRVGPFYEQYF; CDR3nt: TGTGCCAGCAGCCAAGATATGAGAGTCGGGCCATTTTACGAGCAGTACTTC
d_gene: .; v_gene: TRBV29-1; abundance: few; j_gene: TRBJ2-5; CDR3aa: CSVERQRETQYF; CDR3nt: TGCAGCGTTGAAAGGCAGCGGGAGACCCAGTACTTC
d_gene: .; v_gene: TRBV6-4; abundance: .; j_gene: TRBJ2-3; CDR3aa: CASPLRGVVSTDTQYF; CDR3nt: TGTGCCAGCCCGTTGAGGGGGGTGGTGAGCACAGATACGCAGTATTTT
d_gene: TRBD1; v_gene: TRBV6-5; abundance: .; j_gene: TRBJ2-6; CDR3aa: CASSYSGQGALSGANVLTF; CDR3nt: TGTGCCAGCAGTTACTCTGGACAGGGGGCTCTCTCTGGGGCCAACGTCCTGACTTTC
d_gene: TRBD1; v_gene: TRBV2; abundance: few; j_gene: TRBJ1-1; CDR3aa: CASRTGTGNTEAFF; CDR3nt: TGTGCCAGCAGAACCGGGACAGGGAACACTGAAGCTTTCTTT
d_gene: .; v_gene: TRBV10-3; abundance: few; j_gene: TRBJ2-7; CDR3aa: CAISGVSSLYEQYF; CDR3nt: TGTGCCATCAGTGGCGTCAGCTCCTTATACGAGCAGTACTTC
d_gene: .; v_gene: TRBV4-3; abundance: few; j_gene: TRBJ2-7; CDR3aa: CASSQDPGGLSYEQYF; CDR3nt: TGCGCCAGCAGCCAAGATCCGGGCGGACTCTCCTACGAGCAGTACTTC
d_gene: .; v_gene: TRBV28; abundance: few; j_gene: TRBJ1-2; CDR3aa: CASSLRVENYGYTF; CDR3nt: TGTGCCAGCAGTTTAAGGGTAGAGAACTATGGCTACACCTTC
d_gene: .; v_gene: TRBV11-2; abundance: few; j_gene: TRBJ2-7; CDR3aa: CASSRFTGPQGYEQYF; CDR3nt: TGTGCCAGCAGCCGCTTCACCGGACCCCAGGGATACGAGCAGTACTTC
d_gene: TRBD2; v_gene: TRBV13; abundance: .; j_gene: TRBJ2-1; CDR3aa: CASRLVASGNQETQFF; CDR3nt: TGTGCCAGCAGATTAGTCGCTAGCGGGAACCAAGAGACCCAGTTCTTC
d_gene: .; v_gene: TRBV4-3; abundance: .; j_gene: TRBJ2-1; CDR3aa: CASSLIPGVIAYNEQFF; CDR3nt: TGCGCCAGCAGCCTAATCCCAGGGGTAATCGCCTACAATGAGCAGTTCTTC
d_gene: .; v_gene: TRBV20-1; abundance: .; j_gene: TRBJ1-2; CDR3aa: CSASRRADLNYGHTF; CDR3nt: TGCAGTGCTAGCAGGCGGGCAGATCTTAACTATGGCCACACCTTC
d_gene: TRBD2; v_gene: TRBV6-4; abundance: .; j_gene: TRBJ2-3; CDR3aa: CASSTTSGGAEDTQYF; CDR3nt: TGTGCCAGCAGTACAACTAGCGGGGGGGCCGAAGATACGCAGTATTTT